The rows below give T cell receptor beta chains drawn from one sample of a study of CD8 T cells in Susac syndrome. TCRdb called the immunoSEQ multiplex PCR reads again in MiXCR, with one record for every CDR3 protein. The data show 150,000 to 200,000 distinct CDR3 sequences, roughly 94% seen once. Sequencing was performed on CD4+ T cells from PBMCs. The receptors stem from a human donor with multiple sclerosis. The CDR3 runs from the conserved cysteine through the conserved F or W. Fields, in order: clone size, V gene, CDR3 protein. The listing skips clone size in some rows; elsewhere it reads once, few, many or a size class.

-,TRBV30,CAWSGQPDQPQHF
-,TRBV25-1,CASGENLDEQFF
-,TRBV5-1,CASSFPGTGETQYF
-,TRBV7-6,CASSFYRAPHEQYF
-,TRBV9,CASSAYRADTQYF
-,TRBV6-5,CASSREGTEAFF
-,TRBV15,CATSRDRVRWSGRAYEQYF
once,TRBV30,CAWSYDRGEQFF
-,TRBV11-2,CASRSTMNTEAFF
-,TRBV18,CASSPPGTSGHNEQFF
-,TRBV5-1,CASSLAGTNTGELFF
-,TRBV24-1,CATSPGWTSGRAFDTGELFF
-,TRBV5-1,CASSGQGSATEAFF
-,TRBV3-1,CASSLKGVNEQFF
few,TRBV5-4,CASSRTRETQYF
-,TRBV2,CASSEAWGTETQYF
-,TRBV5-1,CASSQGQGFTEAFF
-,TRBV2,CASSVRHETGQFF
-,TRBV4-1,CASSRVEGGPNTEAFF
-,TRBV30,CAFPVWDPKNIQYF
-,TRBV5-1,CASSLDSANTGELFF
-,TRBV7-2,CASSLTTSLYEQYF
-,TRBV4-3,CASSQDANREGRKQYF
-,TRBV29-1,CSVVSGQIPSWEQYF
once,TRBV18,CASSLNSDVIGTEAFF
once,TRBV6-2/TRBV6-3,CASRPDRTYGYTF
-,TRBV11-1,CASSLAIYTEAFF
-,TRBV5-1,CASRTGTQETQYF
-,TRBV9,CASSVGGGGNTEKLFF
-,TRBV7-8,CASSLAPDTTTNEKLFF
few,TRBV28,CASSFLGQNTEAFF
-,TRBV19,CASSLQRLRGNQPQHF
-,TRBV27,CASSPTQKFEQYF
-,TRBV6-5,CASSYSNRANQPQHF
-,TRBV25-1,CASSLPGTYEQYF
few,TRBV19,CASSTRLGYEQYF
-,TRBV7-7,CASSPRQEIALFNQPQHF
-,TRBV20-1,CSAMRGRGTGELFF
once,TRBV30,CAWAPAEVSGYTF
-,TRBV19,CASRNRMNTEAFF
-,TRBV4-1,CASSQGLGTAVTEAFF
-,TRBV2,CASDYAKETQYF